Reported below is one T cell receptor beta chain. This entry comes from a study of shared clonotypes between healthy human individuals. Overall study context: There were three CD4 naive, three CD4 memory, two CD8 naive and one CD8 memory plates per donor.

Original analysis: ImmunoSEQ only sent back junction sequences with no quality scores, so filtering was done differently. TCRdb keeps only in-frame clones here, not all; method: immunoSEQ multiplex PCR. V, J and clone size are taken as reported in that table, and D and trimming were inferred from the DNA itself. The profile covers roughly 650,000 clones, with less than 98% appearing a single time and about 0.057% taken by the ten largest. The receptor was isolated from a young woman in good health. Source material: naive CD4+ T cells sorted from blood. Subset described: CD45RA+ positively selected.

CDR3 protein: CASTPTPLAKNIQYF. The CDR3, as DNA: TGTGCCAGCACTCCGACCCCGTTAGCCAAAAACATTCAGTACTTC. The chain employs TRBV6-4 and TRBJ2-4; D ambiguous. The CDR3 totals 15 residues. V was cut by 7 bases and J by 0 bases, with 13 bases left in between. Germline loops: CDR1 MRHNA, CDR2 SNTAGT.